Following are 11 T cell receptor beta chains from one sample sequenced in a study of blood T cell dynamics during melanoma immunotherapy. The repertoire was sequenced with immunoSEQ multiplex PCR; TCRdb's copy has only in-frame clones and lacks some. The table records about 9,600 clones, approximately 90% of them present only once. As for time point: pre-treatment baseline. The specimen was blood, collected from a patient treated with checkpoint blockade. The receptor source for this set is a human donor with melanoma.

This rearrangement joins TRBV11-1 to TRBJ2-5; 8 bases map to TRBD1. Germline V gives CDR1 SGHAT, CDR2 FQDESV (reference sequence). This CDR3 region has 14 residues. Trimming took 5 bases from V and 1 from J; bases not matched to a gene: 3. The CDR3 DNA follows: TGTGCCAGCAGCCACGACAGGGGCCAAGAGACCCAGTACTTC. Translation: CASSHDRGQETQYF.

This clone was observed once. This chain links TRBV14 with TRBJ2-1; D remains ambiguous. V lost 1 base and J 0 bases, leaving 10 bases between the germline ends. CDR1 and CDR2 (germline): SGHDN, FVKESK. CDR3 size: 16 residues. The CDR3 protein is CASSQVGLSSYNEQFF. CDR3 bases: TGTGCCAGCAGCCAAGTCGGCCTGAGCTCCTACAATGAGCAGTTCTTC.

The J gene is TRBJ2-1, the V gene TRBV6-1, with D possibly TRBD1 on 6 matching bases. The germline V gene encodes CDR1 MNHNS and CDR2 SASEGT. Between the trimmed V and J ends, which lost 0 bases and 0 bases, there was a span of 9 bases. The CDR3 is 16 amino acids. The CDR3: CASSEALQGSYNEQFF. The CDR3 DNA sequence: TGTGCCAGCAGTGAAGCGTTACAGGGCTCCTACAATGAGCAGTTCTTC.

CDR3 DNA sequence: TGCAGTGCTAGAGATGGCCGGGCTCAATACTTC. This translates into CSARDGRAQYF. The chain combines TRBV20-1 with TRBJ2-7; no firm D call. The CDR3 has 11 amino acids. CDR1 and CDR2 from the germline V gene are DFQATT and SNEGSKA (reference sequence). Trimming removed 0 bases at V and 13 bases at J, with 13 bases between.

The chain combines TRBV30 with TRBJ2-7; 8 positions agree with TRBD2. This CDR3 is built from 13 residues. J was trimmed by 7 bases and V by 7 bases; bases with no gene match: 12. Looked up from germline, CDR1 is GTSNPN and CDR2 is SVGIG (reference sequence). In nucleotides, the CDR3 is TGTGCCTCCCAAGCGGGAGCTTTTCGAGAGCAGTACTTC. It codes for CASQAGAFREQYF.

The rearrangement links TRBV28 to TRBJ1-2; 9 bases align to TRBD1. Losses at the gene ends were 6 bases for V and 8 bases for J; bases not matched to a gene: 10. In germline, CDR1 is MDHEN, CDR2 SYDVKM. There are 14 residues in the CDR3. The CDR3 nucleotides are TGTGCCAGCAGCAAGACAGGGGGAGCGCCCGGCTACACCTTC. It yields the protein CASSKTGGAPGYTF.

Written as DNA, the CDR3 is TGTGCCAGCAAAAACCAAAGAGCCTCTGGAAACACCATATATTTT. Translated, it gives CASKNQRASGNTIYF. The rearrangement links TRBV5-6 to TRBJ1-3; D is uncertain. The germline CDR1 and CDR2 sequences are SGHDT and YYEEEE. There are 15 residues in the CDR3. Trimming left V 6 bases short and J 0 bases short, with 13 bases between.

The chain couples TRBV20-1 to TRBJ2-7; D not resolved. The germline V and J ends were trimmed by 7 bases and 3 bases, with 10 bases remaining between them. The germline CDR1 and CDR2 sequences are DFQATT and SNEGSKA (reference sequence). The CDR3 loop spans 11 amino acids. The CDR3 loop is CSEEKDYEQYF. As DNA, the CDR3 is TGCAGTGAGGAGAAAGACTACGAGCAGTACTTC.

The chain combines TRBV9 with TRBJ2-3, with 7 bases fitting TRBD1. V lost 4 bases and J lost 6; bases outside the gene matches: 14. Germline V gene lookup returns CDR1 SGDLS and CDR2 YYNGEE. The CDR3 is made up of 16 amino acids. In DNA, the CDR3 is TGTGCCAGCAGCTTTCTCACAGGGGCCAGTGGGGATACGCAGTATTTT. As protein: CASSFLTGASGDTQYF.

On this clone: One end of the junction fails to match germline, which may point to a read error. This chain connects TRBV28 to TRBJ1-1; TRBD1 agrees at 9 bases. Germline CDR1 and CDR2: MDHEN and SYDVKM. This CDR3 has 13 amino acids. The CDR3 DNA sequence: TGTGCCAGCAGTTTAGTCGAGGGGACAGGGATCCTCTTT. Its translation: CASSLVEGTGILF.

The rearrangement links TRBV9 to TRBJ2-2; the D gene is possibly TRBD2 (5 bases). CDR1 is SGDLS and CDR2 is YYNGEE in the germline V gene. Between the trimmed V and J ends, which lost 2 bases and 5 bases, there was a span of 13 bases. CDR3 length equals 15 residues. The CDR3 DNA sequence: TGTGCCAGCAGCGTCGAGACTACCCTTACCGGGGAGCTGTTTTTT. Encoded protein: CASSVETTLTGELFF.